Below, 20 T cell receptor beta chains from the same sample are listed, as sequenced in a study of blood T cell repertoires in COVID-19. Sequencing was performed with immunoSEQ multiplex PCR; in TCRdb, only in-frame clones are kept and a portion is missing. The sample includes 300,000 to 500,000 clones, roughly 88% seen only once; the top ten take around 2%. Material: PBMCs or T cells enriched from blood (not recorded which). The receptors come from a woman aged 40 to 55 with acute COVID-19.

The chain combines TRBV18 with TRBJ1-5; D is unclear. The germline V gene encodes CDR1 KGHSH and CDR2 LQKENI. V was trimmed by 2 bases and J by 3 bases, leaving 8 bases between them. The CDR3 sequence is 14 residues long. The CDR3 spells CASSPNQANQPQHF. Here the CDR3 DNA reads TGTGCCAGCTCACCAAATCAGGCCAATCAGCCCCAGCATTTT.

The genes are TRBV30 and TRBJ2-1; 8 bases match TRBD2. From germline, CDR1 is GTSNPN and CDR2 SVGIG (reference sequence). The CDR3 spans 16 residues. Trimming took 0 bases from V and 7 from J; bases not matched to a gene: 11. CDR3 amino acids: CAWSVGGRGVWNEQFF. The CDR3 DNA sequence: TGTGCCTGGAGTGTGGGAGGGCGGGGGGTTTGGAATGAGCAGTTCTTC.

This clone was detected only once. The chain joins TRBV12-3 or TRBV12-4 to TRBJ1-1; 7 nucleotides match TRBD1. CDR3 size: 13 residues. Trimming cost V 6 bases and J 5 bases; bases outside gene matches: 6. CDR3 region: CASRTQGETEAFF. The CDR3 DNA reads as TGTGCCAGCAGGACCCAGGGGGAAACTGAAGCTTTCTTT.

In this sample, this clone turned up a few times. V and J are TRBV24-1 and TRBJ1-5; the D is unclear. The germline CDR1 and CDR2 sequences are KGHDR and SFDVKD. The length of the CDR3 is 13 residues. Trimming removed 3 bases at V and 6 bases at J, with 8 bases between. The CDR3 DNA sequence: TGTGCCACCAGTGATCACCGGGGTCAGCCCCAGCATTTT. Protein sequence: CATSDHRGQPQHF.

The V and J genes are TRBV7-9 and TRBJ2-7, with TRBD2 matching 12 bases. V trimming: 5 bases; J trimming: 6 bases; junction bases outside the gene matches: 8. This CDR3 region has 15 residues. Germline loops: CDR1 SEHNR, CDR2 FQNEAQ (reference sequence). The CDR3 loop is CASSPSTSGGLEQYF. CDR3 bases: TGTGCCAGCAGCCCATCGACTAGCGGGGGTCTCGAGCAGTACTTC.

This clone was counted between two and nine times. The chain links TRBV10-3 to TRBJ1-3; D call uncertain. Trimming removed 1 base at V and 0 bases at J, with 4 bases between. Germline CDR1 reads ENHRY; CDR2 reads SYGVKD. The CDR3 spans 14 residues. The DNA of the CDR3 is TGTGCCATCAGTGAGTTCAGCTCTGGAAACACCATATATTTT. It encodes CAISEFSSGNTIYF.

V and J are TRBV7-9 and TRBJ1-2, with unresolved D. This CDR3 spans 16 amino acids. With 3 bases removed from V and 8 bases from J, the gap between germline ends came to 22 bases. Germline lookup yields CDR1 SEHNR and CDR2 FQNEAQ (reference sequence). The CDR3 is CASSFGFGLLSGGYTF. CDR3 coding DNA: TGTGCCAGCAGCTTTGGCTTTGGGCTCCTCTCCGGCGGCTACACCTTC.

This clone has just a few counts. The chain joins TRBV12-5 to TRBJ1-1; 9 bases fit TRBD1. This CDR3 is 17 amino acids long. Germline V gives CDR1 LGHNT, CDR2 FRNRAP. J was trimmed by 0 bases and V by 0 bases; bases with no gene match: 5. Here the CDR3 reads CASGLVVTGGMNTEAFF. CDR3 coding DNA: TGTGCTAGTGGTTTGGTCGTAACAGGGGGCATGAACACTGAAGCTTTCTTT.

The chain recombines TRBV10-3 with TRBJ1-5; TRBD1 might be the D (5 bases). The CDR3 length is 14 residues. CDR1 and CDR2 (germline): ENHRY, SYGVKD. With 2 bases removed from V and 7 bases from J, the gap between germline ends came to 12 bases. CDR3 sequence: CAISEGASGQPQHF. CDR3 nucleotides: TGTGCCATCAGTGAGGGGGCAAGTGGACAGCCCCAGCATTTT.

J is TRBJ1-1 and V is TRBV30, with 8 bases aligning to TRBD1. The V gene's germline CDR1 is GTSNPN and CDR2 SVGIG (reference sequence). This CDR3 is 14 amino acids long. V shed 7 bases and J 5 bases; nucleotides not matched to a gene: 12. CDR3 protein: CAFLRGTGGTEAFF. CDR3 DNA sequence: TGTGCCTTTTTGAGAGGGACAGGAGGGACTGAAGCTTTCTTT.

The rearrangement uses TRBV5-1 and TRBJ2-7; 10 bases fit TRBD2. J gave up 12 bases and V 1 base, and 10 bases lay outside the gene matches. Germline V CDR1 and CDR2: SGHRS, YFSETQ. The CDR3 sequence is 14 residues long. CDR3 sequence (DNA): TGCGCCAGCAGCTTGTCAAGCGGGGGGGCCAGAGCGTACTTC. This encodes CASSLSSGGARAYF.

J is TRBJ1-2 and V is TRBV9; the D is unclear. CDR3 length: 14 residues. Trimming cost V 2 bases and J 5 bases, with 13 bases left between them. CDR1 is SGDLS and CDR2 is YYNGEE in the germline V gene. This CDR3 reads CASSVSGGLYGYTF. The CDR3 DNA sequence: TGTGCCAGCAGCGTCTCCGGCGGGCTTTATGGCTACACCTTC. Full variable domain (rest looked up from reference TRBV9 and TRBJ1-2): DSGVTQTPKHLITATGQRVTLRCSPRSGDLSVYWYQQSLDQGLQFLIQYYNGEERAKGNILERFSAQQFPDLHSELNLSSLELGDSALYFCASSVSGGLYGYTFGSGTRLTVV.

The chain links TRBV5-1 to TRBJ1-1, with D uncertain. Germline V lookup: CDR1 SGHRS, CDR2 YFSETQ. The CDR3 covers 17 residues. V was clipped by 1 base and J by 1 base, with 17 bases between them. This chain's CDR3 is CASSLRPQGGSNTEAFF. The CDR3 region has the DNA TGCGCCAGCAGCTTGAGACCCCAAGGCGGTTCGAACACTGAAGCTTTCTTT. Drawing the rest from reference TRBV5-1 and TRBJ1-1, the complete variable domain is KAGVTQTPRYLIKTRGQQVTLSCSPISGHRSVSWYQQTPGQGLQFLFEYFSETQRNKGNFPGRFSGRQFSNSRSEMNVSTLELGDSALYLCASSLRPQGGSNTEAFFGQGTRLTVV.

This chain uses TRBV5-1 with TRBJ1-2; 8 nucleotides align to TRBD1. The germline V gene has CDR1 SGHRS and CDR2 YFSETQ. V lost 3 bases, J lost 4 bases, and 14 bases stayed unmatched. This CDR3 has 17 residues. The chain's CDR3 is CASSWGGRTGISYGYTF. Here the CDR3 DNA reads TGCGCCAGCAGCTGGGGAGGACGGACAGGGATATCCTATGGCTACACCTTC.

The rearrangement uses TRBV13 and TRBJ2-7; no definite D call. With 5 bases removed from V and 0 bases from J, the gap between germline ends came to 11 bases. Germline CDR1 PRHDT, CDR2 FYEKMQ (reference sequence). The CDR3 runs 14 residues. The CDR3 sequence is CASSKSTSSYEQYF. CDR3 in DNA: TGTGCCAGCAGCAAATCGACAAGCTCCTACGAGCAGTACTTC.

The gene calls are TRBV5-1 and TRBJ1-6; 7 bases map to TRBD1. In germline, CDR1 is SGHRS, CDR2 YFSETQ. This CDR3 is built from 14 residues. J was trimmed by 10 bases and V by 0 bases; bases with no gene match: 4. This chain's CDR3 is CASSLGGGPSPLHF. CDR3 sequence (DNA): TGCGCCAGCAGCTTGGGAGGGGGCCCCTCACCCCTCCACTTT.

The rearrangement joins TRBV28 to TRBJ1-6; D remains unclear. CDR1 and CDR2 from the germline V gene are MDHEN and SYDVKM. The CDR3 consists of 14 residues. The germline V and J ends were trimmed by 5 bases and 0 bases, with 5 bases remaining between them. The DNA of the CDR3 is TGTGCCAGCAGTCCCGGCTCCTATAATTCACCCCTCCACTTT. It codes for CASSPGSYNSPLHF.

V gene TRBV18 combines with J gene TRBJ1-5, with TRBD1 identical over 7 bases. The trim removed 1 base at V and 1 base at J, leaving 4 bases unmatched. The CDR3 is made up of 16 amino acids. Germline V gene data show CDR1 as KGHSH and CDR2 as LQKENI. The CDR3 DNA reads as TGTGCCAGCTCACCACAGGGGGCAGGGAGCAATCAGCCCCAGCATTTT. Its protein product is CASSPQGAGSNQPQHF.

This chain joins TRBV6-6 and TRBJ1-2; D is perhaps TRBD1 (5 bases). This CDR3 has 14 amino acids. Trimming shortened V by 0 bases and J by 6 bases, and 11 bases separated the two germline ends. From germline, CDR1 is MNHNY and CDR2 SVGAGI (reference sequence). CDR3 in DNA: TGTGCCAGCAGTTACTCTACAGGAATGGATGGCTACACCTTC. Encoded protein: CASSYSTGMDGYTF.

The chain is built from TRBV6-5 and TRBJ1-2, with 11 bases lining up with TRBD1. The CDR3 is 16 residues long. V lost 0 bases to trimming and J lost 7 bases; unmatched junction nucleotides: 7. Germline-derived CDR1 and CDR2 are MNHEY and SVGAGI. The DNA of the CDR3 is TGTGCCAGCAGTTACTCGAGGGGGACAGGGGGAGTTGGCTACACCTTC. It is translated as CASSYSRGTGGVGYTF.